The clone carrying this TCR beta chain was counted ten times or more. Its antigen is as yet unknown. The data stem from a study of breast tumors, draining lymph nodes, adjacent tissues. The study's findings and limits: Luminal-like breast cancer showed significantly higher tumor–nontumor repertoire similarity than basal-like.

Axillary draining lymph nodes of breast cancer patients supplied the node samples. Each CDR3 protein is one row after TCRdb ran MiXCR on the multiplex PCR reads. Of fewer than 200,000 distinct CDR3 sequences in the sample, roughly a third were seen once. The TCR comes from a female donor with breast cancer. Some clones in this sample may be carry-over from other donors' samples. The sequencing sample was made of axillary lymph node tissue.

In DNA form, the CDR3 reads TGTGCCAGCAGTCGGGGGGGGATCGGCACAGATACGCAGTATTTT. The encoded protein is CASSRGGIGTDTQYF. This rearrangement joins TRBV2 to TRBJ2-3, with TRBD2 matching 8 bases. V was clipped by 5 bases and J by 1 base; unmatched bases: 5. CDR3 size: 15 residues. The germline gives CDR1 SNHLY, CDR2 FYNNEI.